The 24 T cell receptor beta chains in this list originate from one sample, sequenced in a study of T cell clonality in common variable immunodeficiency. General observations from the study: Reportedly, TCR beta sequences from common variable immunodeficiency showed fewer deletions and N-nucleotide insertions.

Their specific antigens are unknown. Using immunoSEQ multiplex PCR, the repertoire was profiled, and TCRdb retains in-frame clones only, with some absent. The sample counts 15,000 to 20,000 clones, none seen once; the ten largest own more than 2%. Sequencing was performed on peripheral blood mononuclear cells. Source of these receptors: a human donor with common variable immunodeficiency.

This clone appeared many times. The read finishes 3 residues shy of the CDR3 end, and the germline J gene is used to complete it. This rearrangement joins TRBV6-2 or TRBV6-3 to TRBJ2-3, with TRBD2 identical over 8 bases. Trimming removed 4 bases from V and 4 bases from J; junction bases left unmatched: 10. This CDR3 is built from 16 residues. The germline gives CDR1 MNHEY, CDR2 SVGEGT. CDR3 sequence: CASSSGSGVRADTQYF. The CDR3 bases that were read are TGTGCCAGCAGTTCGGGTAGCGGGGTGAGGGCAGATACG.

This clone was counted at least ten times. CDR3 protein: CASSSSQGREKLFF. Incomplete CDR3 DNA: TGTGCCAGCAGCTCATCGCAGGGCCGAGAAAAA. This sequence joins TRBV11-2 and TRBJ1-4; a possible D gene is TRBD1 (5 bases). The read terminates 3 residues ahead of where the CDR3 ends, so the germline J gene completes it. V was trimmed by 4 bases and J by 8 bases, leaving 14 bases between them. Germline-derived CDR1 and CDR2 are SGHAT and FQNNGV. CDR3 length: 14 residues.

With regard to this clone: Read data end 3 residues before the CDR3 end; the end is taken from the germline J gene. The chain couples TRBV19 to TRBJ2-1; 12 bases match TRBD1. Germline trimming cut 5 bases from V and 7 bases from J; bases unmatched to any gene: 9. Germline CDR1 reads LNHDA; CDR2 reads SQIVND (reference sequence). The CDR3 has 16 residues. CDR3 amino acids: CASSRGTGGAGNEQFF. CDR3 DNA, as far as it was read: TGTGCCAGTAGTCGGGGGACAGGGGGCGCGGGGAATGAG.

There are many counts of this clone. The sequenced fragment ends 3 residues before the CDR3 boundary, so the rest is inferred from the germline J gene. The V gene is TRBV11-2, the J gene TRBJ2-1, with D tentatively TRBD2 (6 bases). The CDR3 is 14 residues long. Germline CDR1 reads SGHAT; CDR2 reads FQNNGV. V lost 3 bases and J 5 bases, leaving 11 bases between the germline ends. The sequenced part of the CDR3 DNA is TGTGCCAGCAGCTTGTCCAGGACTAACAATGAG. Translating gives CASSLSRTNNE. The whole CDR3 protein reads CASSLSRTNNEQFF.

The sample holds many counts of this clone. With the read ending 3 residues before the CDR3 end, the germline J gene is used to fill in that end. The V gene is TRBV29-1, the J gene TRBJ2-7; TRBD1 matches at 11 bases. Germline V gene lookup returns CDR1 SQVTM and CDR2 ANQGSEA. V lost 3 bases and J lost 0; bases outside the gene matches: 10. The CDR3 loop spans 17 amino acids. CDR3 protein: CSVERTGGPKSSYEQYF. The part of the CDR3 DNA that was read is TGCAGCGTTGAGCGGACAGGGGGCCCTAAAAGCTCCTACGAG.

This clone was seen at least ten times. The read halts 3 residues ahead of the CDR3 end, with the missing end drawn from the germline J gene. The chain couples TRBV6-1 to TRBJ2-7; TRBD2 matches at 10 bases. CDR1 and CDR2 (germline): MNHNS, SASEGT. Trimming cost V 0 bases and J 3 bases; bases outside gene matches: 2. This CDR3 has 15 amino acids. The CDR3 is CASSEAAGGLYEQYF. CDR3 DNA, as far as it was read: TGTGCCAGCAGTGAAGCAGCGGGAGGGCTCTACGAG.

This clone was seen many times. The read comes to an end 3 residues before the CDR3 does, leaving the germline J gene to fill in the end. V and J are TRBV10-3 and TRBJ1-4, with D maybe TRBD1 (6 bases). The V end was cut by 6 bases, the J end by 8 bases, with 10 bases between. The V gene's germline CDR1 is ENHRY and CDR2 SYGVKD. The CDR3 runs 12 residues. The sequenced CDR3 bases are TGTGCCATCAGGGGAACAGGGGAAAAA. This codes for CAIRGTGEK. The full CDR3 sequence reads CAIRGTGEKLFF.

In its sample, this clone was seen many times. The read gets to within 3 residues of the CDR3 end, and the germline J gene fills in the rest. The rearrangement links TRBV20-1 to TRBJ2-1; TRBD2 matches 8 bases. The V gene end was trimmed by 0 bases and the J gene end by 0 bases; junction bases not matched to a gene: 10. The germline V gene has CDR1 DFQATT and CDR2 SNEGSKA (reference sequence). The CDR3 totals 18 residues. Here the CDR3 reads CSARDQASGSSSYNEQFF. The covered CDR3 bases are TGCAGTGCTAGAGATCAGGCTAGCGGGTCCAGCTCCTACAATGAG.

This clone was seen ten or more times. With the read ending 3 residues before the CDR3 end, the germline J gene is used to fill in that end. The chain couples TRBV7-8 to TRBJ2-7; 10 bases are shared with TRBD2. J was trimmed by 2 bases and V by 4 bases; bases with no gene match: 5. CDR1 SGHVS and CDR2 FQNEAQ come from the germline V gene. CDR3 length: 15 amino acids. This CDR3 reads CASSSGLAPAYEQYF. The part of the CDR3 DNA that was read is TGTGCCAGCAGCTCGGGACTAGCGCCAGCCTACGAG. Full variable domain (outside the CDR3, taken from reference TRBV7-8 and TRBJ2-7): GAGVSQSPRYKVAKRGQDVALRCDPISGHVSLFWYQQALGQGPEFLTYFQNEAQLDKSGLPSDRFFAERPEGSVSTLKIQRTQQEDSAVYLCASSSGLAPAYEQYFGPGTRLTVT.

Comments on this clone: The DNA ends 3 residues before the CDR3 does, and the rest of the CDR3 is filled in from the germline J gene. V gene TRBV19 combines with J gene TRBJ2-3, with 14 positions matching TRBD2. The ends lost 3 bases at V and 3 bases at J; junction bases unmatched: 11. The CDR3 has 19 residues. Per germline, CDR1 LNHDA and CDR2 SQIVND (reference sequence). CDR3 bases read: TGTGCCAGTAGTATCCCCCGACTAGCGGGAGGGCCTGGGACAGATACG. This codes for CASSIPRLAGGPGTDT. The full CDR3 reads CASSIPRLAGGPGTDTQYF.

This clone came up many times. The missing CDR3 end, 3 residues past where the read stops, is filled in from the germline J gene. The rearrangement joins TRBV14 to TRBJ2-5; D call uncertain. Germline V gene data show CDR1 as SGHDN and CDR2 as FVKESK. CDR3 length: 14 residues. V lost 0 bases and J lost 2, with 7 bases in between. The CDR3 bases that were read are TGTGCCAGCAGCCAAGATACGGTACAAGAGACC. It yields the protein CASSQDTVQET. The entire CDR3 protein is CASSQDTVQETQYF.

This clone was recorded many times. The read ends 3 residues shy of where the CDR3 ends; the end is completed using the germline J gene. The chain is built from TRBV18 and TRBJ2-3; D possibly corresponds to TRBD1 (7 bases). Germline V gene data show CDR1 as KGHSH and CDR2 as LQKENI. The CDR3 runs 14 residues. Incomplete CDR3 DNA: TGTGCCAGTTTCGCAGGGGGAACGGGGGACACG. Protein: CASFAGGTGDT. The complete CDR3 sequence is CASFAGGTGDTQYF.

This clone showed up many times. The missing CDR3 end, 3 residues past where the read stops, is filled in from the germline J gene. The rearrangement joins TRBV20-1 to TRBJ2-3, with 10 bases matching TRBD1. This CDR3 is built from 14 residues. The V gene's germline CDR1 is DFQATT and CDR2 SNEGSKA (reference sequence). The junction had 7 bases not matched to a gene; V was cut back by 6 bases and J by 4 bases. The CDR3 sequence is CSARDRGCADTQYF. The covered CDR3 bases are TGCAGTGCGCGGGACAGGGGTTGCGCAGATACG.

This clone was recorded at least ten times. The covered CDR3 bases are TGTGCCAGCAGCTTAGACCGCAGGATTGAA. This codes for CASSLDRRIE. The CDR3 in full is CASSLDRRIEAFF. V is TRBV11-2 and J is TRBJ1-1, with no clear D. The CDR3 end lies 3 residues beyond the end of the read and is filled in from the germline J gene. There are 13 residues in the CDR3. Germline CDR1 is SGHAT and CDR2 is FQNNGV. The V end was cut by 0 bases, the J end by 7 bases, with 9 bases between.

The sample holds a few counts of this clone. The CDR3 end falls 3 residues outside the read, so it is completed with the germline J gene. V gene TRBV19 combines with J gene TRBJ2-1; TRBD2 agrees at 9 bases. Germline V gives CDR1 LNHDA, CDR2 SQIVND (reference sequence). The CDR3 length is 17 residues. V lost 5 bases, J lost 5 bases, and 13 bases stayed unmatched. The CDR3 reads CASSLPLAGSVHNEQFF. The CDR3 DNA, read in part, is TGTGCCAGTAGTCTCCCCCTAGCGGGGTCGGTCCACAATGAG.

This clone was picked up many times. Read coverage stops 3 residues before the CDR3 terminus; the germline J gene supplies the remainder. V usage is TRBV2 and J usage is TRBJ2-7; no clear D. The germline V and J ends were trimmed by 7 bases and 2 bases, with 12 bases remaining between them. Germline CDR1 and CDR2: SNHLY and FYNNEI. The CDR3 is made up of 13 amino acids. CDR3 bases read: TGTGCCAGCAAAATTGACTCTACCTACGAG. Translated, it gives CASKIDSTYE. The CDR3 as a whole reads CASKIDSTYEQYF.

On this clone: Sequencing ends 3 residues short of the CDR3 end; the germline J gene provides the rest. The J gene is TRBJ2-7, the V gene TRBV2; tentatively, D is TRBD2 (5 bases). The CDR3 is made up of 13 amino acids. Trimming stripped 4 bases from V and 0 bases from J, with 7 bases between. Germline loops: CDR1 SNHLY, CDR2 FYNNEI. The sequenced CDR3 bases are TGTGCCAGCAGTGGAACTAGCTCCTACGAG. It translates to CASSGTSSYE. The CDR3 reads in full as CASSGTSSYEQYF. The full variable domain, in which reference TRBV2 and TRBJ2-7 provide the parts outside the CDR3, is EPEVTQTPSHQVTQMGQEVILRCVPISNHLYFYWYRQILGQKVEFLVSFYNNEISEKSEIFDDQFSVERPDGSNFTLKIRSTKLEDSAMYFCASSGTSSYEQYFGPGTRLTVT.

This clone was seen only a few times. The read gets to within 3 residues of the CDR3 end, and the germline J gene fills in the rest. The genes are TRBV23-1 and TRBJ1-3; D is perhaps TRBD1 (5 bases). TRBV23-1 is an open reading frame, and its role is uncertain. The length of the CDR3 is 16 residues. The V end lost 0 bases, the J end lost 1 base, and 10 bases lay between the germline ends. The CDR3 DNA, read in part, is TGCGCCAGCAGTCAATCGTCGGACAAGTCTGGAAACACC. It codes for CASSQSSDKSGNT. The whole CDR3 is CASSQSSDKSGNTIYF.

This clone was detected many times. From the germline J gene comes the end of the CDR3, since the read stops 3 residues before it. The chain joins TRBV20-1 to TRBJ2-7; 9 nucleotides match TRBD2. The junction had 3 bases not matched to a gene; V was cut back by 4 bases and J by 2 bases. This CDR3 is built from 13 residues. Per the germline V gene, CDR1 is DFQATT and CDR2 is SNEGSKA (reference sequence). CDR3 region: CSAISGSAYEQYF. CDR3 bases read: TGCAGTGCTATTAGCGGGAGCGCCTACGAG.

This clone appeared many times. The CDR3 is cut off 3 residues early in the read; its end comes from the germline J gene. V usage is TRBV10-1 and J usage is TRBJ2-3, with 7 positions matching TRBD2. Looked up from germline, CDR1 is WNHNN and CDR2 is SYGVQD (reference sequence). The CDR3 spans 12 residues. The V segment lost 2 bases and the J segment 8 bases; nucleotides outside the gene matches: 1. CDR3 residues: CASSEIAGTQYF. The part of the CDR3 DNA that was read is TGCGCCAGCAGTGAGATAGCGGGTACG.

This clone was counted many times. The read ends 3 residues before the CDR3 terminus; that terminus is restored from the germline J gene. The chain has TRBV7-9 and TRBJ1-1; 8 bases agree with TRBD1. V lost 7 bases and J lost 0; bases outside the gene matches: 4. CDR3 size: 14 residues. The V gene's germline CDR1 is SEHNR and CDR2 FQNEAQ (reference sequence). CDR3 in amino acids: CASNADRVNTEAFF. The CDR3 DNA, read in part, is TGTGCCAGCAACGCGGACAGGGTGAACACTGAA.

This clone occurred many times. This chain's CDR3 is CSARPRQGARYNEQFF. The part of the CDR3 DNA that was read is TGCAGTGCTAGACCAAGACAGGGGGCGAGGTACAATGAG. The rearrangement links TRBV20-1 to TRBJ2-1; 10 bases align to TRBD1. The CDR3 end lies 3 residues beyond the end of the read and is filled in from the germline J gene. The germline CDR1 and CDR2 sequences are DFQATT and SNEGSKA (reference sequence). CDR3 length: 16 residues. Losses at the gene ends were 2 bases for V and 4 bases for J; bases not matched to a gene: 8.

This clone was seen at least ten times. This CDR3 reads CATRQLRWDEKLFF. The CDR3 DNA, read in part, is TGTGCCACCCGACAGCTCCGCTGGGATGAAAAA. The chain is built from TRBV15 and TRBJ1-4; D is perhaps TRBD1 (5 bases). The read comes to an end 3 residues before the CDR3 does, leaving the germline J gene to fill in the end. Trimming took off 8 bases at V and 6 bases at J, with 16 bases between the two ends. CDR1 LNHNV and CDR2 YYDKDF come from the germline V gene (reference sequence). This CDR3 has 14 residues.

This clone has a count of ten or more. With the read ending 3 residues before the CDR3 end, the germline J gene is used to fill in that end. This chain uses TRBV11-2 with TRBJ2-7; a possible D gene is TRBD1 (6 bases). The length of the CDR3 is 13 residues. CDR1 and CDR2 from the germline V gene are SGHAT and FQNNGV. V lost 3 bases and J lost 3, with 9 bases in between. CDR3 DNA, as far as it was read: TGTGCCAGCAGCTTTAACAGGGACTACGAG. Protein sequence: CASSFNRDYE. The full-length CDR3 reads as CASSFNRDYEQYF.